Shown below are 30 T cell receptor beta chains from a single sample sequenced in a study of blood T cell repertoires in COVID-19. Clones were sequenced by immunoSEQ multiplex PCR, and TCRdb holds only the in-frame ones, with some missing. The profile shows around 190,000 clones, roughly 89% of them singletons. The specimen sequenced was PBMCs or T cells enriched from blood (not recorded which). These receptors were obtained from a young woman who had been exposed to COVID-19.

The CDR3 DNA reads TGTGCCAGCAGTTACGCACCCACTACAGGGAATTCACCCCTCCACTTT. Its translation is CASSYAPTTGNSPLHF. The chain carries TRBV6-5 and TRBJ1-6; D is possibly TRBD1 (6 bases). Trimming cost V 2 bases and J 7 bases, with 15 bases left between them. CDR3 length equals 16 residues. Per germline, CDR1 MNHEY and CDR2 SVGAGI.

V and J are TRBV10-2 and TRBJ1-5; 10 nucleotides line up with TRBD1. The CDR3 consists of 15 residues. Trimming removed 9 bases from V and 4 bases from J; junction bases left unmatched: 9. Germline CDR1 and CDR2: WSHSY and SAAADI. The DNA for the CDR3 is TGCGCCAGTAGGGACCCGGGACAGGGGAATCAGCCCCAGCATTTT. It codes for CASRDPGQGNQPQHF.

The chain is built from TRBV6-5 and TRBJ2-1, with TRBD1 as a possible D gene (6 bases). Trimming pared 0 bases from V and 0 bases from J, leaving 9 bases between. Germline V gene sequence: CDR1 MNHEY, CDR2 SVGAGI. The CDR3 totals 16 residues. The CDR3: CASSYSRGNSYNEQFF. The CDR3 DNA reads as TGTGCCAGCAGTTACTCGAGGGGGAACTCCTACAATGAGCAGTTCTTC.

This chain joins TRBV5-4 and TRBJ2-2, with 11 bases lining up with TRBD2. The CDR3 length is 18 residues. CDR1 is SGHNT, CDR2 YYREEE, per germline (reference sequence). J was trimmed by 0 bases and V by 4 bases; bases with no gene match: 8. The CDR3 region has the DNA TGTGCCAGCAGCATTGGTCTAGCGGGGGGATCGAACACCGGGGAGCTGTTTTTT. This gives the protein CASSIGLAGGSNTGELFF.

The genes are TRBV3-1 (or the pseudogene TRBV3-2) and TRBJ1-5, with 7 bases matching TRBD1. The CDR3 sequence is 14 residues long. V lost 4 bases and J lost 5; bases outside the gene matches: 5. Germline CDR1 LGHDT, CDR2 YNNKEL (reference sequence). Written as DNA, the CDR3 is TGTGCCAGCAGCCTTACAGGGGAGGATCAGCCCCAGCATTTT. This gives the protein CASSLTGEDQPQHF.

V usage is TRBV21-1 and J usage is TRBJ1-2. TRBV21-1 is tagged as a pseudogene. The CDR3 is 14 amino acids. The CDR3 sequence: CASSKVSSGEDYTF. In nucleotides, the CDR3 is TGTGCCAGCAGCAAAGTGTCCTCGGGGGAGGACTACACCTTC.

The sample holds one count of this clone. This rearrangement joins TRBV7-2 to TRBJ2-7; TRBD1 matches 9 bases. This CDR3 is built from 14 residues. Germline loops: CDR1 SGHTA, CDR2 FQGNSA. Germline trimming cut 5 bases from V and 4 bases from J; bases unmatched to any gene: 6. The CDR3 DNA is TGTGCCAGCAGCCTCCGACAGGGGGGGTACGAGCAGTACTTC. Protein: CASSLRQGGYEQYF.

CDR3 in amino acids: CASRRTGTEAFF. DNA for the CDR3: TGTGCCAGCAGGCGGACAGGGACTGAAGCTTTCTTT. J is TRBJ1-1 and V is TRBV27, with TRBD1 identical over 8 bases. Looked up from germline, CDR1 is MNHEY and CDR2 is SMNVEV (reference sequence). V was pared by 6 bases and J by 5 bases, with 2 bases of the junction left unmatched. This CDR3 has 12 residues.

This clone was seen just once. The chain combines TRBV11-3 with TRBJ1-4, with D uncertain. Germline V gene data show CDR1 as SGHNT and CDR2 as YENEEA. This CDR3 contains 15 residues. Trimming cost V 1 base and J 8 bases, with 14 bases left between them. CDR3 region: CASSLVGSLVEKLFF. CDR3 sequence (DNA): TGTGCCAGCAGCTTAGTGGGCAGTCTCGTGGAAAAACTGTTTTTT.

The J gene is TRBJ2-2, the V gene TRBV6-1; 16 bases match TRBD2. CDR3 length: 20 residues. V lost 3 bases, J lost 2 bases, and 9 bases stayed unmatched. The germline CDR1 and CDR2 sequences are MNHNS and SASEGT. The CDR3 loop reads CASSEAPGLAGGTNTGELFF. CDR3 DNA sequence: TGTGCCAGCAGTGAGGCCCCGGGACTAGCGGGGGGGACTAACACCGGGGAGCTGTTTTTT.

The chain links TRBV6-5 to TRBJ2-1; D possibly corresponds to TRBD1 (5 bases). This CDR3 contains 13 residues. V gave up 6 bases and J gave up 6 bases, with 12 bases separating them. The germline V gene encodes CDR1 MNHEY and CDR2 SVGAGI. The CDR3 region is CASSDSQVNEQFF. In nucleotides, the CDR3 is TGTGCCAGCAGCGACAGCCAAGTCAATGAGCAGTTCTTC.

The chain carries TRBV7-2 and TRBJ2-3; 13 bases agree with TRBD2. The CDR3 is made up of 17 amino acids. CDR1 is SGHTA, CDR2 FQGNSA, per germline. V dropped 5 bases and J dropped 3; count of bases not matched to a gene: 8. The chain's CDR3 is CASSKKGLAGPTDTQYF. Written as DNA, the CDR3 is TGTGCCAGCAGCAAGAAGGGACTAGCGGGGCCTACAGATACGCAGTATTTT.

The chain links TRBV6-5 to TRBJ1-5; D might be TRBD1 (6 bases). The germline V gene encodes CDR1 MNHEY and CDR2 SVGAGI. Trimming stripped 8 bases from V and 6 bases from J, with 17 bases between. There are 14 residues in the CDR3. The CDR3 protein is CASGSGGVGQPQHF. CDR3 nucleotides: TGTGCCAGCGGTTCGGGGGGCGTAGGTCAGCCCCAGCATTTT.

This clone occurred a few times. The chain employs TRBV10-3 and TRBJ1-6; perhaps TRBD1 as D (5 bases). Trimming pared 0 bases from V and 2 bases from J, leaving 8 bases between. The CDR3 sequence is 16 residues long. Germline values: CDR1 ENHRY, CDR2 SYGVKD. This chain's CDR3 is CAISESAGTYNSPLHF. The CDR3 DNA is TGTGCCATCAGTGAGTCTGCAGGGACCTATAATTCACCCCTCCACTTT.

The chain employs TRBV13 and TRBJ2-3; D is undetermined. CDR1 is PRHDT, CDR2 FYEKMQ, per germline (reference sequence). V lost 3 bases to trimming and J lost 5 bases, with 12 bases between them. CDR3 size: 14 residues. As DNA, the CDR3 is TGTGCCAGCAGCTTCCGCGGCTTCGTAGATACGCAGTATTTT. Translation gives CASSFRGFVDTQYF.

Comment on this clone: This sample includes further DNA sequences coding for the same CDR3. The CDR3 DNA reads TGTGCCAGCAGTTGGGACAGAGCACAAGAGACCCAGTACTTC. Its translation is CASSWDRAQETQYF. The chain recombines TRBV2 with TRBJ2-5, with 7 bases matching TRBD1. From germline, CDR1 is SNHLY and CDR2 FYNNEI. J lost 2 bases, V lost 5 bases, and 5 bases had no gene match. The CDR3 has 14 amino acids. Combining the CDR3 with reference TRBV2 and TRBJ2-5 gives the whole variable domain EPEVTQTPSHQVTQMGQEVILRCVPISNHLYFYWYRQILGQKVEFLVSFYNNEISEKSEIFDDQFSVERPDGSNFTLKIRSTKLEDSAMYFCASSWDRAQETQYFGPGTRLLVL.

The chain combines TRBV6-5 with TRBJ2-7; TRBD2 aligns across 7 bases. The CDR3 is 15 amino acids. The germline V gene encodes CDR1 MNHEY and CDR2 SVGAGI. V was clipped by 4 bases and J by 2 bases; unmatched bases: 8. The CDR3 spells CASSSGTTRTYEQYF. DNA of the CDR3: TGTGCCAGCAGTTCCGGGACTACAAGAACCTACGAGCAGTACTTC.

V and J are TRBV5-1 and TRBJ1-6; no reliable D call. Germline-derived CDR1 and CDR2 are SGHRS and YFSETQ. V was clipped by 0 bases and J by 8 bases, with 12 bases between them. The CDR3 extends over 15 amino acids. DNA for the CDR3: TGCGCCAGCAGCTTGGGTTCCATGAGATATTCACCCCTCCACTTT. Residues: CASSLGSMRYSPLHF.

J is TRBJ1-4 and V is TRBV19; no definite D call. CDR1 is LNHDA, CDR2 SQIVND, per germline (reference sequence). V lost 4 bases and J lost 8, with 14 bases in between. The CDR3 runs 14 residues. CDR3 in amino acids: CASSSVGRREKLFF. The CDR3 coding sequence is TGTGCCAGTAGTAGCGTGGGCCGAAGGGAAAAACTGTTTTTT.

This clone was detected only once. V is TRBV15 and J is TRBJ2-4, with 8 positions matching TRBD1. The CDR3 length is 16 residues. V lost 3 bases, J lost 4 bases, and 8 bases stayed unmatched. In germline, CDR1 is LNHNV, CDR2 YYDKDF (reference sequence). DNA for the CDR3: TGTGCCACCAGCAGGGGACAGGATGTGACAAAAAACATTCAGTACTTC. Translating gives CATSRGQDVTKNIQYF.

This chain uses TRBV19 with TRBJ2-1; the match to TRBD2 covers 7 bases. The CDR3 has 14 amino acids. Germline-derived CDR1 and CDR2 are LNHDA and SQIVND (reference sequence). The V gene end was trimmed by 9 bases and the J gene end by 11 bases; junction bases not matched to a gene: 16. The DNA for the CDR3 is TGTGCCAGCAACCGTTCTGGGAGGGAGTCGAAGCAGTTCTTC. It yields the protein CASNRSGRESKQFF. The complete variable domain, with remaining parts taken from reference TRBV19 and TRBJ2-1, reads DGGITQSPKYLFRKEGQNVTLSCEQNLNHDAMYWYRQDPGQGLRLIYYSQIVNDFQKGDIAEGYSVSREKKESFPLTVTSAQKNPTAFYLCASNRSGRESKQFFGPGTRLTVL.

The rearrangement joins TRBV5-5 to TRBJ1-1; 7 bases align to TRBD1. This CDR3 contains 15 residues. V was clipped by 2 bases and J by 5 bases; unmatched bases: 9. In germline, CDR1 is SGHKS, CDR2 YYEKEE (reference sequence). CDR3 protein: CASSFKGAQETEAFF. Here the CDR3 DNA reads TGTGCCAGCAGCTTTAAGGGGGCGCAGGAAACTGAAGCTTTCTTT.

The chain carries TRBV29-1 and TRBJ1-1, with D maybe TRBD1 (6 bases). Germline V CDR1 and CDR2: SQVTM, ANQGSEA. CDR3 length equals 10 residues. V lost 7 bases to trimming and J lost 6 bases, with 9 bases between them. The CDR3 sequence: CSAGQPEAFF. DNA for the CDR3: TGCAGCGCTGGACAGCCTGAAGCTTTCTTT.

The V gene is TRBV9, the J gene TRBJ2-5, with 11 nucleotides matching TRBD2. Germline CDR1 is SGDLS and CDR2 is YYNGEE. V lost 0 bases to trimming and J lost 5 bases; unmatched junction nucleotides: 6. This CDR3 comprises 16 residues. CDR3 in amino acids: CASSVVGSSGGETQYF. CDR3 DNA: TGTGCCAGCAGCGTAGTAGGATCTAGCGGGGGGGAGACCCAGTACTTC.

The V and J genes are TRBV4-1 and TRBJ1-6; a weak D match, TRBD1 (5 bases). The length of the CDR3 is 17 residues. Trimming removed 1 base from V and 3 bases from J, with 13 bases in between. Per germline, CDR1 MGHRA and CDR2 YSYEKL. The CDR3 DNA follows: TGCGCCAGCAGCCAAGGTCAGGGAACCCACTATAATTCACCCCTCCACTTT. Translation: CASSQGQGTHYNSPLHF.

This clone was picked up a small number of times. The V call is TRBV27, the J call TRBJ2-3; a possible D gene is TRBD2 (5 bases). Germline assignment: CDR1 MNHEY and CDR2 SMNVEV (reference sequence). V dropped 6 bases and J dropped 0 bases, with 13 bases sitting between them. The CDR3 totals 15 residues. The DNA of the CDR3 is TGTGCCAGCAGACCGAGCGGATACAGCACAGATACGCAGTATTTT. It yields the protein CASRPSGYSTDTQYF.

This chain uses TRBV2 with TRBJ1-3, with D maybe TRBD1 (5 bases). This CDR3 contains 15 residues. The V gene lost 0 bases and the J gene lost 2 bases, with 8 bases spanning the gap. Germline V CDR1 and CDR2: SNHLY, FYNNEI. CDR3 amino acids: CASSEAPGAGNTIYF. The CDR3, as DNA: TGTGCCAGCAGTGAAGCACCGGGGGCTGGAAACACCATATATTTT.

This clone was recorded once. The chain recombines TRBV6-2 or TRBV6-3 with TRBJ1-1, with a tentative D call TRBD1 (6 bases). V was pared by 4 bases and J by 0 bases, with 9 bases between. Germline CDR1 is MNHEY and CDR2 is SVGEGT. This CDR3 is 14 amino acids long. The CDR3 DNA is TGTGCCAGCAGTTGGGGGCTAATGAACACTGAAGCTTTCTTT. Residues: CASSWGLMNTEAFF.

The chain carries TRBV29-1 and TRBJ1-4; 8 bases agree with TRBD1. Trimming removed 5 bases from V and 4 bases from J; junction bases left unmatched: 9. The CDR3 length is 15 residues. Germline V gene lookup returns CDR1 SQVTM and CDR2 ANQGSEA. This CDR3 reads CSVQVSGGFNEKLFF. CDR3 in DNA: TGCAGCGTTCAAGTGTCAGGGGGCTTTAATGAAAAACTGTTTTTT.

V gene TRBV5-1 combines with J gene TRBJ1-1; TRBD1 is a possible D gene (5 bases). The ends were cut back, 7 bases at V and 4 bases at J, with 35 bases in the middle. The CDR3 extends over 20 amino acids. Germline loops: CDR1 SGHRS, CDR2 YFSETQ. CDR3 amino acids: CASSSIGASSGGFFGTEAFF. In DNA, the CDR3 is TGCGCCAGCTCTTCTATAGGAGCAAGCAGCGGGGGGTTTTTTGGCACTGAAGCTTTCTTT. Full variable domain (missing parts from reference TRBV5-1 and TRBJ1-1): KAGVTQTPRYLIKTRGQQVTLSCSPISGHRSVSWYQQTPGQGLQFLFEYFSETQRNKGNFPGRFSGRQFSNSRSEMNVSTLELGDSALYLCASSSIGASSGGFFGTEAFFGQGTRLTVV.